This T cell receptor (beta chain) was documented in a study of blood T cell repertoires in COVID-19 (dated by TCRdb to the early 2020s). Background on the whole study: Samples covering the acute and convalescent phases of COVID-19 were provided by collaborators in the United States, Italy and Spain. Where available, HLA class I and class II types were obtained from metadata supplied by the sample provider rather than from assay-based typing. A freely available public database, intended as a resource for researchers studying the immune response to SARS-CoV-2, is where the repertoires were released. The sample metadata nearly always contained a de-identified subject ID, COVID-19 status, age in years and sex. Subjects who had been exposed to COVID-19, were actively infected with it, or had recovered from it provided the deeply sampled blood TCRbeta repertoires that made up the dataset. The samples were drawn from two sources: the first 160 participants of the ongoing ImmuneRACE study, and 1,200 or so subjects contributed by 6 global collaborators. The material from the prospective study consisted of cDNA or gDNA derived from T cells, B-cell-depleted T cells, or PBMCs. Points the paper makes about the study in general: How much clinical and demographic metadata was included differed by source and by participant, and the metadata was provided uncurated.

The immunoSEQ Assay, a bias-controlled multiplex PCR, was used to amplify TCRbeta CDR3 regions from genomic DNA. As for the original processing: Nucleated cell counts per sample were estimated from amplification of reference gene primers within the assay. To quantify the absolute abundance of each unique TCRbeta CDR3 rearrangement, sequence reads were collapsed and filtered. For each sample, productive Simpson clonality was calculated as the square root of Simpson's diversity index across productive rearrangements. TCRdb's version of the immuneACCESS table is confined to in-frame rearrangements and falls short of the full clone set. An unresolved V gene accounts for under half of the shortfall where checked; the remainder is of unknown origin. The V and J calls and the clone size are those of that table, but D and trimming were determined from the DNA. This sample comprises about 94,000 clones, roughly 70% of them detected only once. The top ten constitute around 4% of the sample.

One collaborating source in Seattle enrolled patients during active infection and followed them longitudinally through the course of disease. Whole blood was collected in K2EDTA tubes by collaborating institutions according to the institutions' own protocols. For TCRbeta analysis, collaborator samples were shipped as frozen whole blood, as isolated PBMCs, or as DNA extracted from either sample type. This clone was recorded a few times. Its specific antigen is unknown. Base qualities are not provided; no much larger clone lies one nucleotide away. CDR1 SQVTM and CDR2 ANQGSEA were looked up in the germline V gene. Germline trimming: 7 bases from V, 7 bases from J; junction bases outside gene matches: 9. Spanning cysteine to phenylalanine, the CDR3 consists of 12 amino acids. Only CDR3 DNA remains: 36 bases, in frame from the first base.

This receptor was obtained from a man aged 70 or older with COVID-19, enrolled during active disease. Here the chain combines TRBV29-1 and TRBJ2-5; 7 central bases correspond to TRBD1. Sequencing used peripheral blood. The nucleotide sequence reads TGCAGCGAACAGGGGTGGAGCGGGACCCAGTACTTC. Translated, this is CSEQGWSGTQYF.